This TCR beta chain originates from a study of T cells after yellow fever vaccination. Study-wide findings and caveats: Booster sampling recovered most clones from primary vaccination (nearly 98% CD4, approximately 90% CD8).

UMIs and a universal primer site were added when TCR cDNA was made by 5'RACE template switching. TCRdb passed the 5' RACE reads through MiXCR, listing each CDR3 protein once. Of 300,000 to 450,000 distinct CDR3 sequences in the sample, around 6.5% were seen once. V was clipped by 0 bases and J by 6 bases; unmatched bases: 17. The germline gives CDR1 DFQATT, CDR2 SNEGSKA (reference sequence). The CDR3 is 19 amino acids. Comment on this clonotype: Its antigen is currently unknown.

The sequence came from a man younger than 45 who received the YFV17D yellow fever vaccine. The sequences come from PBMCs, collected 5 days after the yellow fever booster vaccination. The V gene is TRBV20-1, the J gene TRBJ2-6; TRBD2 aligns across 7 bases. In DNA, the CDR3 is TGCAGTGCTAGAGATAAACAGGAAAAGCGGGACCGCTTGGCCAACGTCCTGACTTTC. This encodes CSARDKQEKRDRLANVLTF.